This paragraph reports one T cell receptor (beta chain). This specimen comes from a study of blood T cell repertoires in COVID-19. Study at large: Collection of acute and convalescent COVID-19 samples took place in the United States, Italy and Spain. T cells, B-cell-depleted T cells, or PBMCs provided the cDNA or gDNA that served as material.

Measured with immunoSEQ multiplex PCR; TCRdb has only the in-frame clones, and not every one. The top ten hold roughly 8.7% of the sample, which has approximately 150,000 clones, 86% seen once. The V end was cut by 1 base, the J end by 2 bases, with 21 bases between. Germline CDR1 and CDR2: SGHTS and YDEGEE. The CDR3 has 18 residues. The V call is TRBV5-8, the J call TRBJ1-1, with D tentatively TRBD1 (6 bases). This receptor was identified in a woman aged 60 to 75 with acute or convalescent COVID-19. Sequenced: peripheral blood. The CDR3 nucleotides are TGTGCCAGCAGCTTGACTATAGGGGGGGGTGGAAAAAACACTGAAGCTTTCTTT. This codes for CASSLTIGGGGKNTEAFF.